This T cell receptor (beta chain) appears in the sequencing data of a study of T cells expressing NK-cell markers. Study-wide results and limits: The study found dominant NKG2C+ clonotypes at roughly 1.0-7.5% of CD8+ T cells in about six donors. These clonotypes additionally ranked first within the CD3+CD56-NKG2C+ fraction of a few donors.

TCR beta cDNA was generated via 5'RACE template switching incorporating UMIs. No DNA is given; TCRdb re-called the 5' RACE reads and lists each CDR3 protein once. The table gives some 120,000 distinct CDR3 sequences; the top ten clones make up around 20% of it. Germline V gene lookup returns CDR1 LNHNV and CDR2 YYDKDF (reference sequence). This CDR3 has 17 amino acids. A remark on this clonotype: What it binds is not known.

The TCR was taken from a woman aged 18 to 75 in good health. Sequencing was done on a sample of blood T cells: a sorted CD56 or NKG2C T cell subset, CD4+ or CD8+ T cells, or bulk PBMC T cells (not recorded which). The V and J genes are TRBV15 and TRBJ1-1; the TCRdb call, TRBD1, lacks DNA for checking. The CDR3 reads CATSRDPPGVIGTEAFF.